This entry lists 9 T cell receptor beta chains sequenced from one sample in a study of OX40 agonist ivuxolimab in advanced cancers. Libraries were prepared by immunoSEQ multiplex PCR; TCRdb keeps only in-frame clonotypes and omits some of them. The sample records tens of thousands of clones, approximately 86% being singletons. The material was CD4+ or CD8+ T cells sorted from blood, obtained in a trial of the OX40 agonist ivuxolimab. All receptors come from an adult with an advanced solid tumor such as melanoma, head and neck, liver or kidney cancer.

This chain links TRBV2 with TRBJ2-5, with 9 bases aligning to TRBD2. CDR3 length equals 15 residues. Germline CDR1 SNHLY, CDR2 FYNNEI. Losses at the gene ends were 6 bases for V and 4 bases for J; bases not matched to a gene: 9. CDR3 nucleotides: TGTGCCAGCAGGGCGGTTGAAGCGGGAGGAGAGACCCAGTACTTC. Its protein product is CASRAVEAGGETQYF. Together with reference TRBV2 and TRBJ2-5, the CDR3 gives the full variable domain: EPEVTQTPSHQVTQMGQEVILRCVPISNHLYFYWYRQILGQKVEFLVSFYNNEISEKSEIFDDQFSVERPDGSNFTLKIRSTKLEDSAMYFCASRAVEAGGETQYFGPGTRLLVL.

The chain recombines TRBV19 with TRBJ2-5, with D unresolved. Looked up from germline, CDR1 is LNHDA and CDR2 is SQIVND (reference sequence). There are 11 residues in the CDR3. V was shortened by 3 bases and J by 5 bases, with 4 bases between the two germline ends. The CDR3 spells CASSIRETQYF. In DNA form, the CDR3 reads TGTGCCAGTAGTATCCGGGAGACCCAGTACTTC. Full variable domain (outside the CDR3, taken from reference TRBV19 and TRBJ2-5): DGGITQSPKYLFRKEGQNVTLSCEQNLNHDAMYWYRQDPGQGLRLIYYSQIVNDFQKGDIAEGYSVSREKKESFPLTVTSAQKNPTAFYLCASSIRETQYFGPGTRLLVL.

The chain joins TRBV5-1 to TRBJ2-5; D is unclear. Germline CDR1 is SGHRS and CDR2 is YFSETQ. CDR3 length: 15 residues. V gave up 1 base and J gave up 4 bases, with 14 bases separating them. The CDR3 reads CASSLQASAGETQYF. The CDR3 nucleotides read TGCGCCAGCAGCTTGCAGGCGTCCGCTGGAGAGACCCAGTACTTC. Combining the CDR3 with reference TRBV5-1 and TRBJ2-5 gives the whole variable domain KAGVTQTPRYLIKTRGQQVTLSCSPISGHRSVSWYQQTPGQGLQFLFEYFSETQRNKGNFPGRFSGRQFSNSRSEMNVSTLELGDSALYLCASSLQASAGETQYFGPGTRLLVL.

This chain links TRBV5-8 with TRBJ2-7; D is undetermined. The CDR3 contains 13 residues. Germline V gives CDR1 SGHTS, CDR2 YDEGEE. Trimming shortened V by 0 bases and J by 2 bases, and 6 bases separated the two germline ends. As DNA, the CDR3 is TGTGCCAGCAGCTTGGCCGCTGCCTACGAGCAGTACTTC. Translating it yields CASSLAAAYEQYF. Using reference TRBV5-8 and TRBJ2-7 for the parts outside the CDR3, the full variable domain is EAGVTQSPTHLIKTRGQQATLRCSPISGHTSVYWYQQALGLGLQFLLWYDEGEERNRGNFPPRFSGRQFPNYSSELNVNALELEDSALYLCASSLAAAYEQYFGPGTRLTVT.

CDR3 DNA: TGCGCCAGCAGCTTAAATAGCGGGGGGGAAGAGACCCAGTACTTC. Protein product: CASSLNSGGEETQYF. This chain uses TRBV5-1 with TRBJ2-5, with 11 positions matching TRBD2. Unmatched junction bases numbered 3, after V lost 2 bases and J lost 3 bases. The germline V gene has CDR1 SGHRS and CDR2 YFSETQ. The CDR3 spans 15 residues. The entire variable domain, with the rest obtained from reference TRBV5-1 and TRBJ2-5, is as follows: KAGVTQTPRYLIKTRGQQVTLSCSPISGHRSVSWYQQTPGQGLQFLFEYFSETQRNKGNFPGRFSGRQFSNSRSEMNVSTLELGDSALYLCASSLNSGGEETQYFGPGTRLLVL.

The J gene is TRBJ2-1, the V gene TRBV11-2; D gene ambiguous. The CDR3 covers 13 residues. The germline V gene has CDR1 SGHAT and CDR2 FQNNGV. Between the trimmed V and J ends, which lost 5 bases and 6 bases, there was a span of 11 bases. The CDR3 spells CASSPLVANEQFF. CDR3 DNA: TGTGCCAGCAGCCCCCTTGTCGCCAATGAGCAGTTCTTC. Drawing the rest from reference TRBV11-2 and TRBJ2-1, the complete variable domain is EAGVAQSPRYKIIEKRQSVAFWCNPISGHATLYWYQQILGQGPKLLIQFQNNGVVDDSQLPKDRFSAERLKGVDSTLKIQPAKLEDSAVYLCASSPLVANEQFFGPGTRLTVL.

This clone was seen more than once but under ten times. The rearrangement links TRBV9 to TRBJ1-6; 7 bases fit TRBD1. Germline V gene data show CDR1 as SGDLS and CDR2 as YYNGEE. Losses at the gene ends were 3 bases for V and 6 bases for J; bases not matched to a gene: 6. The CDR3 runs to 15 residues. CDR3 sequence (DNA): TGTGCCAGCAGCGCGCCCACAGGGGTTAATTCACCCCTCCACTTT. This sequence encodes CASSAPTGVNSPLHF.

The chain carries TRBV2 and TRBJ2-1; D gene unclear. V was pared by 6 bases and J by 3 bases, with 15 bases between. The CDR3 has 15 residues. In germline, CDR1 is SNHLY, CDR2 FYNNEI. The CDR3: CASRETKEGYNEQFF. The CDR3 DNA is TGTGCCAGCAGGGAAACAAAAGAAGGCTACAATGAGCAGTTCTTC.

CDR3 coding DNA: TGTGCCAGCAGCGTAGGCTCCAGTCGCTCTAATGAAAAACTGTTTTTT. It specifies CASSVGSSRSNEKLFF. This sequence joins TRBV9 and TRBJ1-4; D unclear. V shed 0 bases and J shed 3 bases, with 12 bases lying between them. CDR3 length: 16 amino acids. CDR1 is SGDLS and CDR2 is YYNGEE in the germline V gene.